The 27 T cell receptor beta chains below all came from one sample that was sequenced in a study of blood T cell repertoires in COVID-19. Here immunoSEQ multiplex PCR was the method, and the copy in TCRdb shows in-frame clones only, minus some. Among 95,000 to 110,000 clones, 70% to 90% were seen once, and the ten largest hold roughly 3%. Sequencing used peripheral blood. These TCRs come from a man aged 50 or older in a cohort sampled during active COVID-19.

The sample holds a few counts of this clone. The genes are TRBV2 and TRBJ1-2; D possibly corresponds to TRBD1 (5 bases). From germline, CDR1 is SNHLY and CDR2 FYNNEI. The germline V and J ends were trimmed by 6 bases and 4 bases, with 12 bases remaining between them. The length of the CDR3 is 13 residues. The CDR3 sequence is CASRTTATYGYTF. CDR3 nucleotides: TGTGCCAGCAGGACGACAGCTACCTATGGCTACACCTTC.

V is TRBV6-1 and J is TRBJ1-6; D gene unclear. Germline CDR1 and CDR2: MNHNS and SASEGT. Trimming removed 7 bases at V and 0 bases at J, with 7 bases between. The CDR3 contains 14 residues. CDR3 in DNA: TGTGCCAGCACAAGAGACTCCTATAATTCACCCCTCCACTTT. Translating it yields CASTRDSYNSPLHF.

This clone was counted a single time. The CDR3 is CASSQANYGYTF. In nucleotides, the CDR3 is TGTGCCAGCAGTCAGGCGAACTATGGCTACACCTTC. The chain uses TRBV12-3 or TRBV12-4 and TRBJ1-2, with D uncertain. The length of the CDR3 is 12 residues. With 5 bases removed from V and 2 bases from J, the gap between germline ends came to 6 bases.

This clone showed up just once. This chain uses TRBV6-6 with TRBJ2-3; no clear D. V was trimmed by 6 bases and J by 3 bases, leaving 4 bases between them. Looked up from germline, CDR1 is MNHNY and CDR2 is SVGAGI (reference sequence). The CDR3 is made up of 11 amino acids. The CDR3 DNA is TGTGCCAGCAGCAAAACAGATACGCAGTATTTT. Protein product: CASSKTDTQYF.

The chain is built from TRBV7-2 and TRBJ2-1, with D perhaps TRBD2 (5 bases). The CDR3 has 15 residues. V shed 1 base and J shed 2 bases, with 9 bases lying between them. Germline CDR1 and CDR2: SGHTA and FQGNSA. The CDR3 loop reads CASSLGTVTYNEQFF. CDR3 nucleotides: TGTGCCAGCAGCTTAGGGACTGTGACCTACAATGAGCAGTTCTTC.

The chain employs TRBV9 and TRBJ1-3; D is possibly TRBD1 (5 bases). This CDR3 is built from 15 residues. Germline V CDR1 and CDR2: SGDLS, YYNGEE. Trimming took 3 bases from V and 1 from J, leaving 11 bases between them. DNA for the CDR3: TGTGCCAGCAGCGCCACTCGACAGTCTGGAAACACCATATATTTT. Translated: CASSATRQSGNTIYF.

This chain joins TRBV3-1 (or the pseudogene TRBV3-2) and TRBJ1-2, with D unresolved. The V end was cut by 1 base, the J end by 10 bases, with 10 bases between. The CDR3 spans 12 residues. CDR1 LGHDT and CDR2 YNNKEL come from the germline V gene (reference sequence). This chain's CDR3 is CASSQAAGNYTF. The CDR3 DNA sequence: TGTGCCAGCAGCCAAGCTGCAGGAAACTACACCTTC.

The chain joins TRBV4-3 to TRBJ2-1; maybe TRBD2 (5 bases). This CDR3 region has 15 residues. Trimming took 6 bases from V and 5 from J, leaving 17 bases between them. Per the germline V gene, CDR1 is LGHNA and CDR2 is YSLEER. The CDR3 spells CASSLDNMRDNEQFF. The CDR3 nucleotides are TGCGCCAGCAGTCTCGACAATATGCGGGACAATGAGCAGTTCTTC.

The V gene is TRBV19, the J gene TRBJ2-3; D unclear. The CDR3 runs to 12 residues. CDR1 is LNHDA and CDR2 is SQIVND in the germline V gene (reference sequence). V shed 8 bases and J shed 2 bases, with 8 bases lying between them. The CDR3 region has the DNA TGTGCCAGTCTAGACGTCACAGATACGCAGTATTTT. Translating it yields CASLDVTDTQYF.

The chain has TRBV2 and TRBJ2-5, with 9 bases aligning to TRBD1. The CDR3 length is 14 residues. Germline V CDR1 and CDR2: SNHLY, FYNNEI. J lost 1 base, V lost 5 bases, and 2 bases had no gene match. The DNA for the CDR3 is TGTGCCAGCAGTTGGGACAGGGCCCAAGAGACCCAGTACTTC. It yields the protein CASSWDRAQETQYF.

This clone was picked up a small number of times. The chain couples TRBV5-4 to TRBJ2-1; 12 bases map to TRBD1. The CDR3 length is 14 residues. The V and J ends lost 5 bases and 9 bases, in that order; junction bases with no gene match: 6. Germline loops: CDR1 SGHNT, CDR2 YYREEE (reference sequence). The CDR3 sequence: CASRAGQGAFEQFF. CDR3 bases: TGTGCCAGCAGGGCGGGACAGGGGGCGTTTGAGCAGTTCTTC.

This clone has just one count. The V and J genes are TRBV11-2 and TRBJ2-3; tentative D call: TRBD2 (7 bases). Germline CDR1 is SGHAT and CDR2 is FQNNGV. This CDR3 has 15 amino acids. With 1 base removed from V and 7 bases from J, the gap between germline ends came to 15 bases. CDR3 amino acids: CASSLGTGGWNTQYF. In DNA, the CDR3 is TGTGCCAGCAGCTTAGGTACGGGGGGCTGGAATACGCAGTATTTT.

V is TRBV19 and J is TRBJ2-2; 8 positions match TRBD1. Germline values: CDR1 LNHDA, CDR2 SQIVND (reference sequence). CDR3 length: 14 residues. Germline trimming cut 5 bases from V and 4 bases from J; bases unmatched to any gene: 3. The CDR3 loop is CASSGQGSTGELFF. Here the CDR3 DNA reads TGTGCCAGTAGTGGACAGGGTAGCACCGGGGAGCTGTTTTTT.

The chain joins TRBV30 to TRBJ2-1, with D unresolved. Trimming cost V 0 bases and J 3 bases, with 15 bases left between them. Per germline, CDR1 GTSNPN and CDR2 SVGIG (reference sequence). The CDR3 contains 16 residues. For the CDR3, the DNA is TGTGCCTGGAGTGTAACTCGGGTACCCTACTACAATGAGCAGTTCTTC. It codes for CAWSVTRVPYYNEQFF.

The rearrangement joins TRBV23-1 to TRBJ2-6; 9 bases are a match to TRBD1. TRBV23-1 carries the ORF label, with uncertain function. The CDR3 contains 16 residues. J gave up 0 bases and V 5 bases, and 2 bases lay outside the gene matches. The CDR3 sequence: CASSGTGNSGANVLTF. The CDR3, as DNA: TGCGCCAGCAGTGGGACAGGGAACTCTGGGGCCAACGTCCTGACTTTC.

The rearrangement uses TRBV9 and TRBJ2-1; D uncertain. The germline CDR1 and CDR2 sequences are SGDLS and YYNGEE. This CDR3 is 16 amino acids long. Trimming cost V 0 bases and J 2 bases, with 12 bases left between them. CDR3 loop: CASSVGISQPYNEQFF. CDR3 nucleotide sequence: TGTGCCAGCAGCGTAGGAATTAGCCAGCCCTACAATGAGCAGTTCTTC.

The rearrangement links TRBV5-1 to TRBJ1-1, with 7 bases identical to TRBD1. This CDR3 is 14 amino acids long. Germline loops: CDR1 SGHRS, CDR2 YFSETQ. V lost 4 bases, J lost 7 bases, and 10 bases stayed unmatched. CDR3 residues: CASSLTDRVGEAFF. The CDR3, as DNA: TGCGCCAGCAGCCTGACAGACAGGGTCGGTGAAGCTTTCTTT.

The chain carries TRBV6-6 and TRBJ2-2; TRBD2 aligns across 14 bases. CDR3 length: 18 amino acids. Germline lookup yields CDR1 MNHNY and CDR2 SVGAGI (reference sequence). V shed 5 bases and J 4 bases; nucleotides not matched to a gene: 9. The chain's CDR3 is CASSPRGLAGDTTGELFF. CDR3 bases: TGTGCCAGCAGTCCCCGGGGACTAGCGGGGGATACCACCGGGGAGCTGTTTTTT.

The rearrangement joins TRBV7-8 to TRBJ1-5, with 8 nucleotides matching TRBD1. This CDR3 contains 16 residues. V dropped 3 bases and J dropped 5; count of bases not matched to a gene: 9. Germline V lookup: CDR1 SGHVS, CDR2 FQNEAQ. The CDR3 spells CASSLRTGYEDQPQHF. The CDR3 bases are TGTGCCAGCAGCTTGAGGACAGGGTATGAGGATCAGCCCCAGCATTTT.

The V and J genes are TRBV18 and TRBJ1-4, with no clear D. Trimming cost V 1 base and J 2 bases, with 8 bases left between them. In germline, CDR1 is KGHSH, CDR2 LQKENI. The CDR3 totals 15 residues. CDR3 bases: TGTGCCAGCTCACCACGTGGGAGTACTAATGAAAAACTGTTTTTT. This encodes CASSPRGSTNEKLFF.

The genes are TRBV28 and TRBJ1-1, with no clear D. Between the trimmed V and J ends, which lost 10 bases and 2 bases, there was a span of 14 bases. The CDR3 is made up of 13 amino acids. CDR1 MDHEN and CDR2 SYDVKM come from the germline V gene. DNA for the CDR3: TGTGCCACCTCGGTGTCGGGAAACACTGAAGCTTTCTTT. Protein sequence: CATSVSGNTEAFF.

The chain has TRBV19 and TRBJ2-7, with 9 bases that match TRBD1. Germline V gene lookup returns CDR1 LNHDA and CDR2 SQIVND (reference sequence). The CDR3 is 15 amino acids. Trimming cost V 3 bases and J 1 base; bases outside gene matches: 4. Written as DNA, the CDR3 is TGTGCCAGTAGTATTCGGGACAGGGCTTCCTACGAGCAGTACGTC. Amino acids: CASSIRDRASYEQYV.

V usage is TRBV6-1 and J usage is TRBJ1-6; no reliable D call. Germline CDR1 is MNHNS and CDR2 is SASEGT. CDR3 length equals 13 residues. V was cut by 2 bases and J by 13 bases, with 12 bases left in between. The CDR3 bases are TGTGCCAGCAGTGAACTGGCTCGCACGCCCCTCCACTTT. Encoded protein: CASSELARTPLHF.

V gene TRBV2 combines with J gene TRBJ2-5; D is possibly TRBD2 (5 bases). Germline CDR1 SNHLY, CDR2 FYNNEI. The CDR3 spans 12 residues. The CDR3, as DNA: TGTGCGGCCACGGGCGGGCAAGAGACCCAGTACTTC. This codes for CAATGGQETQYF. Together with reference TRBV2 and TRBJ2-5, the CDR3 gives the full variable domain: EPEVTQTPSHQVTQMGQEVILRCVPISNHLYFYWYRQILGQKVEFLVSFYNNEISEKSEIFDDQFSVERPDGSNFTLKIRSTKLEDSAMYFCAATGGQETQYFGPGTRLLVL.

This clone was counted a single time. The chain couples TRBV18 to TRBJ2-7; 9 nucleotides match TRBD1. The trim removed 8 bases at V and 7 bases at J, leaving 6 bases unmatched. CDR3 length: 12 amino acids. Germline-derived CDR1 and CDR2 are KGHSH and LQKENI. CDR3 DNA: TGTGCCAGCCAGGGACAGGGTGAAGAGCAGTACGTC. Protein sequence: CASQGQGEEQYV.

This sequence joins TRBV18 and TRBJ2-5, with 12 positions matching TRBD2. J was trimmed by 2 bases and V by 5 bases; bases with no gene match: 6. CDR3 length: 16 amino acids. In germline, CDR1 is KGHSH, CDR2 LQKENI. The CDR3 sequence is CASSAGTSGSQETQYF. As DNA, the CDR3 is TGTGCCAGCTCAGCTGGGACTAGCGGGTCACAAGAGACCCAGTACTTC.

V is TRBV3-1 (or the pseudogene TRBV3-2) and J is TRBJ1-1; 8 nucleotides match TRBD1. The germline V gene has CDR1 LGHDT and CDR2 YNNKEL (reference sequence). Unmatched junction bases numbered 8, after V lost 1 base and J lost 10 bases. CDR3 length equals 14 residues. The CDR3 DNA sequence: TGTGCCAGCAGCCAAGGCGCGGGGACAGGACCAGCTTTCTTT. This codes for CASSQGAGTGPAFF.